This T cell receptor (beta chain) was sequenced during a study of CD4+ T cells in melanoma. V lost 3 bases to trimming and J lost 7 bases, with 22 bases between them. The CDR3 loop spans 16 amino acids. Germline CDR1 is SGHTA and CDR2 is FQGNSA. Using immunoSEQ multiplex PCR, the repertoire was profiled, and TCRdb retains in-frame clones only, with some absent. The sample records around 100,000 clones, around 92% being singletons. The receptor's source is a human donor with melanoma. Input material: peripheral blood. This rearrangement joins TRBV7-2 to TRBJ2-7; maybe TRBD2 (6 bases). CDR3 nucleotide sequence: TGTGCCAGCAGCTTCGTCTTGCGGGGCCGAAGGGAAGAGCAGTACTTC. Translation gives CASSFVLRGRREEQYF. The complete variable domain, with remaining parts taken from reference TRBV7-2 and TRBJ2-7, reads GAGVSQSPSNKVTEKGKDVELRCDPISGHTALYWYRQSLGQGLEFLIYFQGNSAPDKSGLPSDRFSAERTGGSVSTLTIQRTQQEDSAVYLCASSFVLRGRREEQYFGPGTRLTVT.